A selection of T cell receptor beta chains follows, all from one sample in a study of T-cell memory formation after mild COVID-19. TCRdb re-analysed the 5' RACE reads in MiXCR, keeping a single row per CDR3 protein. The sample has 430,000 or so distinct CDR3 sequences; approximately 25% are singletons. Sequenced input: PBMCs or a T cell subset sorted from them (not recorded which). The receptor set was obtained from an adult woman who had mild COVID-19 (a few samples of this study predate the infection). Cell type and time point are not known. CDR3s include the opening cysteine and the closing phenylalanine or tryptophan. A D gene is named only where the DNA matches it firmly. Rows may omit the clone size; those that give it use once, few, many or a size class.

V	size	J	D	CDR3
TRBV25-1	few	TRBJ2-5	NA	CASSEYVGKETQYF
TRBV2	few	TRBJ2-7	NA	CASKFTGGEQYF
TRBV7-2	NA	TRBJ2-3	TRBD1	CASSRGQGKSTDTQYF
TRBV11-2	NA	TRBJ2-1	NA	CASSYAFQGYEQFF
TRBV4-3	NA	TRBJ1-5	NA	CASSQDARENQPQHF
TRBV20-1	few	TRBJ1-1	NA	CSARARGRPEAFF
TRBV7-2	NA	TRBJ2-7	NA	CASSPRGGYEQYF
TRBV10-3	few	TRBJ2-7	TRBD2	CAISESLLAGGTQYEQYF
TRBV30	NA	TRBJ1-1	NA	CAWSTGLLEAFF
TRBV5-6	NA	TRBJ2-7	TRBD1	CASSSMGQSYEQYF
TRBV29-1	many	TRBJ2-7	NA	CSVHGVSYEQYF
TRBV11-3	NA	TRBJ2-1	TRBD2	CASSSPPEVATSGNYNEQFF
TRBV20-1	NA	TRBJ2-1	NA	CSARGDGRAYNEQFF
TRBV27	NA	TRBJ2-3	NA	CASSLNGGDTQYF
TRBV4-2	NA	TRBJ2-1	NA	CASSRDIAEFGYNEQFF
TRBV7-6	few	TRBJ2-2	NA	CASSLESGGNTGELFF
TRBV9	NA	TRBJ2-3	NA	CASSSQKGGAPDTQYF
TRBV30	few	TRBJ2-7	NA	CAWSAEYEQYF
TRBV5-1	few	TRBJ2-2	NA	CASSLEPSTDTGELFF
TRBV10-3	few	TRBJ1-1	NA	CAISGTDMNTEAFF
TRBV7-6	few	TRBJ2-2	TRBD2	CASSPYGGATGELFF
TRBV7-9	many	TRBJ1-1	TRBD1	CASSPPFGQGANTEAFF
TRBV4-1	few	TRBJ1-1	NA	CASSQVDSEAFF
TRBV18	NA	TRBJ2-7	TRBD1	CASSQGTESYEQYF
TRBV7-8	NA	TRBJ1-2	NA	CASSLDRVNYGYTF
TRBV5-5	NA	TRBJ1-2	TRBD1	CASSSPPGQIILRDGYTF